The T cell receptor beta chain described here comes from a study of blood T cell repertoires in COVID-19. About the research overall: Acute and convalescent COVID-19 specimens originated in the United States, Italy and Spain. The cDNA or gDNA used as material had been derived from T cells, B-cell-depleted T cells, or PBMCs.

With V trimmed by 0 bases and J by 6 bases, 6 bases remained unmatched. Germline V gene data show CDR1 as WNHNN and CDR2 as SYGVQD (reference sequence). CDR3 length: 15 amino acids. How the authors handled the data: Scientists estimated how many nucleated cells there were by amplifying reference gene primers. Repertoires were generated with immunoSEQ multiplex PCR, while TCRdb's copy carries only in-frame clones and drops some. The DNA was the basis for D and trimming; V, J and clone size are from that table. The sample lists under 250,000 clones; 92% were seen once. V and J are TRBV10-1 and TRBJ2-3; 7 nucleotides align to TRBD2. Sequenced: peripheral blood. This receptor was taken from a man between 25 and 39 years old with acute or convalescent COVID-19. DNA for the CDR3: TGCGCCAGCAGTGAGTCTCGGCTAGCGGCCGATACGCAGTATTTT. It codes for CASSESRLAADTQYF.